Described below is a single TCR beta chain sequence and its context. These data originate in a study of blood T cell repertoires in COVID-19. The germline V gene encodes CDR1 MNHEY and CDR2 SVGAGI. The CDR3 consists of 13 residues. Trimming took off 8 bases at V and 4 bases at J, with 14 bases between the two ends. Measured with immunoSEQ multiplex PCR; TCRdb has only the in-frame clones, and not every one. Seen here are some 67,000 clones, 75% to 95% observed once, and the top ten hold about 5.1%. Material: peripheral blood. This TCR was recovered from a woman between 18 and 29 years old with acute or convalescent COVID-19. The chain has TRBV6-5 and TRBJ1-1; D gene unclear. In DNA, the CDR3 is TGTGCCAGCCAGACACGGCAAGTCACTGAAGCTTTCTTT. Its protein product is CASQTRQVTEAFF.